Presented here are 8 T cell receptor beta chains from one specimen sequenced in a study of metastatic and nonmetastatic thyroid tumors. TCRdb reanalyzed the PCR reads via MiXCR. The sample includes about 34,000 clones, over 15% of them seen just once. There were no patients who had received any treatment before thyroid surgery. The sequencing sample was made of blood. The receptors come from a female donor with papillary thyroid cancer or a benign thyroid nodule (not recorded which). Some clones in this sample may be carry-over from other donors' samples.

This clone was counted many times. The chain is built from TRBV18 and TRBJ2-1, with no clear D. Germline-derived CDR1 and CDR2 are KGHSH and LQKENI. The length of the CDR3 is 13 residues. The ends were cut back, 4 bases at V and 8 bases at J, with 12 bases in the middle. The CDR3, as DNA: TGTGCCAGCTCACATGAGTTTGGGGATGAGCAGTTCTTC. Its protein product is CASSHEFGDEQFF.

This clone was seen only a few times. Sequence at one end of the junction differs from germline and may be a read error. The chain is built from TRBV12-3 or TRBV12-4 and TRBJ2-5; D possibly corresponds to TRBD2 (5 bases). This CDR3 is built from 14 residues. The CDR3 protein is CASSHNSEQGTQYF. As DNA, the CDR3 is TGTGCCAGCAGCCATAATAGCGAACAAGGGACCCAGTACTTC.

This clone was detected many times. The genes are TRBV28 and TRBJ1-3; a possible D gene is TRBD1 (5 bases). Germline V CDR1 and CDR2: MDHEN, SYDVKM. Trimming left V 10 bases short and J 0 bases short, with 13 bases between. The CDR3 has 14 residues. The CDR3 sequence is CATLRQFSGNTIYF. CDR3 coding DNA: TGTGCCACCCTTCGACAGTTCTCTGGAAACACCATATATTTT.

This clone was found many times. CDR3 DNA sequence: TGTGCCAGCATGAGGGACAGGGGCAATGAAAAACTGTTTTTT. Protein product: CASMRDRGNEKLFF. This rearrangement joins TRBV6-1 to TRBJ1-4; TRBD1 agrees at 10 bases. CDR1 is MNHNS and CDR2 is SASEGT in the germline V gene. V lost 7 bases, J lost 5 bases, and 4 bases stayed unmatched. This CDR3 is built from 14 residues.

This clone was picked up a small number of times. One junction end disagrees with the germline gene, perhaps due to a read error. V usage is TRBV6-1 and J usage is TRBJ2-7, with 10 bases matching TRBD2. This CDR3 is 16 amino acids long. Germline assignment: CDR1 MNHNS and CDR2 SASEGT. This chain's CDR3 is CASSENDSGRMYDQYF. CDR3 bases: TGTGCCAGCAGTGAAAACGATAGCGGGAGGATGTACGATCAGTACTTC.

With regard to this clone: Given the absence of the conserved phenylalanine or tryptophan at the CDR3 end, a read error is likely. The V and J genes are TRBV6-6 and TRBJ2-3; TRBD2 aligns across 7 bases. The CDR3 length is 17 residues. Germline values: CDR1 MNHNY, CDR2 SVGAGI (reference sequence). J gave up 1 base and V 10 bases, and 17 bases lay outside the gene matches. CDR3 amino acids: CANRGEGRAYRTDTQYS. CDR3 DNA: TGTGCCAACAGAGGAGAAGGGAGGGCCTACCGCACAGATACGCAGTATTCT.

This clone was seen ten or more times. The J gene is TRBJ1-2, the V gene TRBV19; perhaps TRBD1 as D (5 bases). Germline V CDR1 and CDR2: LNHDA, SQIVND (reference sequence). Trimming stripped 5 bases from V and 10 bases from J, with 20 bases between. The CDR3 covers 14 residues. The CDR3 region has the DNA TGTGCCAGTAGTTCATCTGCTGGGGGACTCGTCTACACCTTC. Encoded protein: CASSSSAGGLVYTF.

CDR3 nucleotides: TGTGCCAGCAGTTTATCCCACTGGCTATCGGGGAAGACAGATACGCAGTATTTT. This encodes CASSLSHWLSGKTDTQYF. The chain carries TRBV28 and TRBJ2-3; possibly TRBD2 for D (5 bases). CDR1 is MDHEN and CDR2 is SYDVKM in the germline V gene. Trimming removed 1 base at V and 3 bases at J, with 20 bases between. The length of the CDR3 is 18 residues.